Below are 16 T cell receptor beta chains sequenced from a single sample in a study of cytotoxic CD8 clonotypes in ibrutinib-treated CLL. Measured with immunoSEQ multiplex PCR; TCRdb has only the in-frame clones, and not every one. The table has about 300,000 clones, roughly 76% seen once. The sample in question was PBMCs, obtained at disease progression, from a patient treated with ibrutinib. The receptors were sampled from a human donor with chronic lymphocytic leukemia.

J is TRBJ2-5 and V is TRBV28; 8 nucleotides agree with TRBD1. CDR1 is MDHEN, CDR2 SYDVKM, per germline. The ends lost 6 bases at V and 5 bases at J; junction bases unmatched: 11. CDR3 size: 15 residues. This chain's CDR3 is CASRNQGADSETQYF. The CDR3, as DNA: TGTGCCAGCAGAAATCAGGGGGCGGACTCGGAGACCCAGTACTTC.

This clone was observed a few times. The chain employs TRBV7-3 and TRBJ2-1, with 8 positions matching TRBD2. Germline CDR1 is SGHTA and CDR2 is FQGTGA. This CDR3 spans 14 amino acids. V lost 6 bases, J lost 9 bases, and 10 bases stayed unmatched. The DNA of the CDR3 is TGTGCCAGCAGTCCTCCCGGGACTAGTAGTGAGCAGTTCTTC. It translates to CASSPPGTSSEQFF.

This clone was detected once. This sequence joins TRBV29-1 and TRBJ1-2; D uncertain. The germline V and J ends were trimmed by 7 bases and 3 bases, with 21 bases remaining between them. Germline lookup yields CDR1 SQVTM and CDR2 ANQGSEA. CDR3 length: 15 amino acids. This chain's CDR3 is CSAPILGVLDYGYTF. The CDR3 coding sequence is TGCAGCGCCCCCATCCTCGGGGTTCTCGACTATGGCTACACCTTC. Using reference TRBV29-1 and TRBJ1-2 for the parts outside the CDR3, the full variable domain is SAVISQKPSRDICQRGTSLTIQCQVDSQVTMMFWYRQQPGQSLTLIATANQGSEATYESGFVIDKFPISRPNLTFSTLTVSNMSPEDSSIYLCSAPILGVLDYGYTFGSGTRLTVV.

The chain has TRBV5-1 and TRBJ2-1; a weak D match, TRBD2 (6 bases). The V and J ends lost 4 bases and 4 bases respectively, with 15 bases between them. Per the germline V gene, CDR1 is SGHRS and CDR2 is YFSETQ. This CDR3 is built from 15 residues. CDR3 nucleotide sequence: TGCGCCAGCAGCCCCGGTGGTAGCGGATACAATGAGCAGTTCTTC. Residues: CASSPGGSGYNEQFF.

This chain's CDR3 is CSVWAPSGATDTQYF. The DNA for the CDR3 is TGCAGCGTGTGGGCCCCTAGCGGGGCCACAGATACGCAGTATTTT. V usage is TRBV29-1 and J usage is TRBJ2-3; 9 nucleotides agree with TRBD2. Losses at the gene ends were 6 bases for V and 2 bases for J; bases not matched to a gene: 9. This CDR3 is 15 amino acids long. Germline V gives CDR1 SQVTM, CDR2 ANQGSEA.

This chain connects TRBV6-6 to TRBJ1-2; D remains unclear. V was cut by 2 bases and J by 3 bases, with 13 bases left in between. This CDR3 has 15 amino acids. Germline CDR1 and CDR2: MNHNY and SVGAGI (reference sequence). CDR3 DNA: TGTGCCAGCAGTTACCTCGGACGGGAAGACTATGGCTACACCTTC. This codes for CASSYLGREDYGYTF.

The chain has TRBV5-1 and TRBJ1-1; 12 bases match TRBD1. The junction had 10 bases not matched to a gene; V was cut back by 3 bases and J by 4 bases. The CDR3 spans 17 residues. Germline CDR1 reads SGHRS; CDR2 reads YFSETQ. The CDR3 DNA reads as TGCGCCAGCAGCTCCTCCGGGACAGGGGGCTTGGTCACTGAAGCTTTCTTT. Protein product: CASSSSGTGGLVTEAFF.

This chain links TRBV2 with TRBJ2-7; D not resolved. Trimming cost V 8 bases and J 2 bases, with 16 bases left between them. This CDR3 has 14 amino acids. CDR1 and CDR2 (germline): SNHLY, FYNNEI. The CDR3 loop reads CASSIQSTTYEQYF. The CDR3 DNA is TGTGCCAGCTCGATACAGTCAACCACCTACGAGCAGTACTTC. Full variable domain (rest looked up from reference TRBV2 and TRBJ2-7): EPEVTQTPSHQVTQMGQEVILRCVPISNHLYFYWYRQILGQKVEFLVSFYNNEISEKSEIFDDQFSVERPDGSNFTLKIRSTKLEDSAMYFCASSIQSTTYEQYFGPGTRLTVT.

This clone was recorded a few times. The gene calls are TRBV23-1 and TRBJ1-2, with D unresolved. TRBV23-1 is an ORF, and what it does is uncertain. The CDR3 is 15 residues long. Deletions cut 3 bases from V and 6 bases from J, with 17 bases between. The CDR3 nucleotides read TGCGCCAGCAGTCACTCTCGACACCGCTTGAATGGCTACACCTTC. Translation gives CASSHSRHRLNGYTF.

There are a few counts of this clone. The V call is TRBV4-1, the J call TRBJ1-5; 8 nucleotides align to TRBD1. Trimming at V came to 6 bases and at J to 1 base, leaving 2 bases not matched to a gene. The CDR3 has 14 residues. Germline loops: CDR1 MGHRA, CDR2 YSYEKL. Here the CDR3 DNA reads TGCGCCAGCAGACGGACAGGGAGCAATCAGCCCCAGCATTTT. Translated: CASRRTGSNQPQHF.

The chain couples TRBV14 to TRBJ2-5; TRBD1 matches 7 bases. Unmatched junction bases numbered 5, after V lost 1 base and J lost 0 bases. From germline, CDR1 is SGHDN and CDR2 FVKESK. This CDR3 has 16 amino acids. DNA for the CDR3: TGTGCCAGCAGCCAAGTAGGACAGGAGTACCAAGAGACCCAGTACTTC. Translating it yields CASSQVGQEYQETQYF.

The CDR3 protein is CASRRQGGYEQYF. The DNA of the CDR3 is TGCGCCAGCAGGCGTCAGGGGGGATACGAGCAGTACTTC. This chain uses TRBV5-1 with TRBJ2-7, with a weak D call TRBD1 (7 bases). There are 13 residues in the CDR3. Germline V gene lookup returns CDR1 SGHRS and CDR2 YFSETQ. Trimming shortened V by 5 bases and J by 4 bases, and 13 bases separated the two germline ends.

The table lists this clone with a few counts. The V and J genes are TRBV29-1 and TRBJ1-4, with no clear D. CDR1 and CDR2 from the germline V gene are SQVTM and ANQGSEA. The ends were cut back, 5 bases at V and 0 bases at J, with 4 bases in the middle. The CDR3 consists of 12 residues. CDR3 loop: CSVTTTNEKLFF. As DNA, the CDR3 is TGCAGCGTTACTACAACTAATGAAAAACTGTTTTTT.

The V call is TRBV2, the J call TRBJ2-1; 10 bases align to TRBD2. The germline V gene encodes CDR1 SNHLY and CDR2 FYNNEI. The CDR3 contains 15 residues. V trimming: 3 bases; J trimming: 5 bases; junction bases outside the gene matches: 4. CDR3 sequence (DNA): TGTGCCAGCAGTGAGAGAGGACTAGCGGACAATGAGCAGTTCTTC. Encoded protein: CASSERGLADNEQFF.

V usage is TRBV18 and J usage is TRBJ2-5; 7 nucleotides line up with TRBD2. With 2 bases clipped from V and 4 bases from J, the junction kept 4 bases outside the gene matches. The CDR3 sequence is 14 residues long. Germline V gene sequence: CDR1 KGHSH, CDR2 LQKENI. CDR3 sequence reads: CASSPVREGETQYF. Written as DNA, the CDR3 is TGTGCCAGCTCACCAGTCAGGGAGGGAGAGACCCAGTACTTC.

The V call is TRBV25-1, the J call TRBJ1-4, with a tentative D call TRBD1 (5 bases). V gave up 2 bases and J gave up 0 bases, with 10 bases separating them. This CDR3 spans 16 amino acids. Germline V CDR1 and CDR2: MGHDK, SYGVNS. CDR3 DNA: TGTGCCAGCAGTGAAGCCTCAGGGCCAACTAATGAAAAACTGTTTTTT. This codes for CASSEASGPTNEKLFF.